This T cell receptor (beta chain) was observed in a study of blood T cell repertoires in COVID-19. The method was immunoSEQ multiplex PCR; TCRdb's version includes in-frame clones alone and lacks a portion of them. The table has 150,000 to 200,000 clones, more than 75% seen once. The sequence was collected from a man in his 70s with acute or convalescent COVID-19. The material sequenced was peripheral blood.

This CDR3 reads CASTRVSYEQYF. The CDR3 bases are TGTGCCAGCACTCGGGTCTCCTACGAGCAGTACTTC. The genes are TRBV2 and TRBJ2-7; D unresolved. Trimming took 7 bases from V and 0 from J, leaving 7 bases between them. The CDR3 sequence is 12 residues long. CDR1 and CDR2 from the germline V gene are SNHLY and FYNNEI.